The 15 T cell receptor beta chains presented below share a single source sample, sequenced in a study of tissue T cells after allogeneic stem cell transplantation. Time point denoted: mouse harvest day 7 after allogeneic transplant. Each mouse received 10^7 T-cell-depleted marrow cells plus 10^6 splenic CD5+ T cells by tail vein. Produced via immunoSEQ multiplex PCR; TCRdb's table is partial and in-frame only. Seen here are about 5,800 clones, 46% observed once, and the top ten hold roughly 3%. The sequencing input was skin. Receptors were obtained from a female BALB/c mouse given C57BL/6 T cells with graft-versus-host disease after an allogeneic hematopoietic cell transplant.

By share, this clone ranks as medium-sized (0.01 to 0.1%). Any gene name here is a mouse gene name. From the germline J gene comes the end of the CDR3, since the read stops 1 residue before it. The same CDR3 also results from other DNA sequences found in this sample. The chain combines TRBV26 with TRBJ2-7, with TRBD1 as a possible D gene (6 bases). CDR3 length: 12 residues. The germline V and J ends were trimmed by 3 bases and 4 bases, with 7 bases remaining between them. Germline-derived CDR1 and CDR2 are KGHPV and FQNQEV (reference sequence). This CDR3 reads CASSLGQYEQYF. The covered CDR3 bases are TGTGCCAGCAGTCTCGGACAGTATGAACAGTAC.

This clone was counted between two and nine times. The listed genes are named as in mouse. The CDR3 end lies 1 residue beyond the end of the read and is filled in from the germline J gene. This rearrangement joins TRBV1 to TRBJ1-3; 9 nucleotides match TRBD1. Per germline, CDR1 NSQYPW and CDR2 LRSPGD (reference sequence). V lost 3 bases, J lost 6 bases, and 3 bases stayed unmatched. CDR3 length equals 14 residues. The chain's CDR3 is CTCSARDRENTLYF. The DNA read from the CDR3 is TGCACCTGCAGTGCCCGGGACAGGGAAAATACGCTCTAT.

Regarding this clone: Its ends do not fully match the called genes, so a read error is possible. Gene labels here are mouse ones. Read sequence stops 1 residue before the CDR3 end, and the germline J gene provides the missing end. The chain is built from TRBV3 and TRBJ2-7; 7 bases are shared with TRBD2. The germline V gene has CDR1 SNHLY and CDR2 FYNGKV (reference sequence). CDR3 size: 13 residues. The CDR3 DNA, read in part, is TGTGCCAACAGCCTTCGACTGGGTTATGAACAGTAC. Protein product: CANSLRLGYEQY. From start to end, the CDR3 is CANSLRLGYEQYF.

Note on this clone: Gene names are the mouse ones. The sequence runs out 1 residue before the end of the CDR3; the remainder is reconstructed from the germline J gene. V is TRBV26 and J is TRBJ2-1, with a possible D match to TRBD2 (5 bases). CDR1 and CDR2 from the germline V gene are KGHPV and FQNQEV (reference sequence). The CDR3 totals 14 residues. V was clipped by 2 bases and J by 1 base, with 6 bases between them. The CDR3 sequence is CASSLLGNYAEQFF. The sequenced part of the CDR3 DNA is TGTGCCAGCAGTCTGCTGGGAAACTATGCTGAGCAGTTC.

On this clone: The gene names given are mouse names. The observed sequence ends 1 residue before the CDR3 terminus, with the missing tail filled in from the germline J gene. The V gene is TRBV12-2, the J gene TRBJ2-4, with D perhaps matching TRBD2 (6 bases). V was clipped by 0 bases and J by 1 base, with 10 bases between them. Looked up from germline, CDR1 is SGHLS and CDR2 is HYDKME. The CDR3 runs to 15 residues. CDR3 in amino acids: CASSLDGGGQNTLYF. CDR3 bases read: TGTGCCAGCTCTCTCGATGGGGGAGGTCAAAACACCTTGTAC.

Turning to this clone: Germline and genes here are mouse. The DNA ends 1 residue before the CDR3 does, and the rest of the CDR3 is filled in from the germline J gene. The gene calls are TRBV3 and TRBJ2-7; D unresolved. This CDR3 is 13 amino acids long. Germline V lookup: CDR1 SNHLY, CDR2 FYNGKV (reference sequence). Trimming left V 5 bases short and J 0 bases short, with 8 bases between. CDR3 DNA (partial): TGTGCCAGCAGCCTCCAAAGCTCCTATGAACAGTAC. It is translated as CASSLQSSYEQY. The full CDR3 is CASSLQSSYEQYF.

On this clone: Each gene name is a mouse one. The CDR3 loop is CASSITERLFF. Partial CDR3 DNA: TGTGCCAGCAGTATAACCGAAAGATTATTT. The chain has TRBV19 and TRBJ1-4; D is unresolved. Sequencing ends 1 residue short of the CDR3 end; the germline J gene provides the rest. V lost 1 base to trimming and J lost 7 bases, with 2 bases between them. Germline V gene sequence: CDR1 FNHDT, CDR2 SITEND (reference sequence). CDR3 length: 11 amino acids.

About this clone: The gene names here belong to mouse. Read data end 1 residue before the CDR3 end; the end is taken from the germline J gene. The chain links TRBV3 to TRBJ2-7; TRBD1 matches 7 bases. The CDR3 sequence is 14 residues long. V shed 2 bases, J shed 1 base, and the junction held 2 bases outside the gene matches. Germline V gene data show CDR1 as SNHLY and CDR2 as FYNGKV (reference sequence). The part of the CDR3 DNA that was read is TGTGCCAGCAGCTTAAACAGGGGTTCCTATGAACAGTAC. It encodes CASSLNRGSYEQY. In full, the CDR3 reads CASSLNRGSYEQYF.

A word on this clone: The listed genes are named as in mouse. The read is 1 residue too short to cover the CDR3 end, so that end is filled in from the germline J gene. The gene calls are TRBV13-1 and TRBJ1-4; TRBD1 aligns across 9 bases. Trimming removed 0 bases from V and 3 bases from J; junction bases left unmatched: 3. CDR3 length equals 16 residues. CDR1 and CDR2 (germline): NSHNY, SYGAGN. The covered CDR3 bases are TGTGCCAGCAGTGATGGGGGACAGGGAACCAACGAAAGATTATTT. Translation: CASSDGGQGTNERLF. The entire CDR3 is CASSDGGQGTNERLFF. Full variable domain (remainder filled in from reference TRBV13-1 and TRBJ1-4): EAAVTQSPRNKVTVTGGNVTLSCRQTNSHNYMYWYRQDTGHGLRLIHYSYGAGNLRIGDVPDGYKATRTTQEDFFLLLELASPSQTSLYFCASSDGGQGTNERLFFGHGTKLSVL.

In regard to this clone: All gene names here are mouse names. Read data end 1 residue before the CDR3 end; the end is taken from the germline J gene. This chain uses TRBV22 with TRBJ2-7. TRBV22 is a pseudogene locus. The CDR3 loop spans 13 amino acids. Partial CDR3 DNA: TGTGCCAGCAGTTCCGACGACTCCTATGAACAGTAC. Its protein is CASSSDDSYEQY. The whole CDR3 region reads CASSSDDSYEQYF.

This clone was detected only a few times. Mouse germline and gene names are used. CDR3 in amino acids: CASGTGSAETLYF. Partial CDR3 DNA: TGTGCCAGCGGGACTGGGAGTGCAGAAACGCTGTAT. V is TRBV26 and J is TRBJ2-3; TRBD2 agrees at 9 bases. The read falls 1 residue short of the CDR3 end, and the missing part is taken from the germline J gene. The CDR3 contains 13 residues. The V segment lost 8 bases and the J segment 0 bases; nucleotides outside the gene matches: 0. Germline V gene lookup returns CDR1 KGHPV and CDR2 FQNQEV (reference sequence).

Turning to this clone: The germline and genes are mouse ones. The CDR3 bases that were read are TGTGCCAGCAGTCTGCTACTTGCAAACACAGAAGTCTTC. Its protein is CASSLLLANTEVF. The whole CDR3 protein is CASSLLLANTEVFF. The chain uses TRBV26 and TRBJ1-1; D unresolved. The CDR3 end lies 1 residue beyond the end of the read and is filled in from the germline J gene. V lost 2 bases and J 0 bases, leaving 7 bases between the germline ends. CDR3 length: 14 residues. CDR1 is KGHPV and CDR2 is FQNQEV in the germline V gene (reference sequence). Complete variable domain (other parts from reference TRBV26 and TRBJ1-1): NSKVIQTPRYLVKGQGQKAKMRCIPEKGHPVVFWYQQNKNNEFKFLINFQNQEVLQQIDMTEKRFSAECPSNSPCSLEIQSSEAGDSALYLCASSLLLANTEVFFGKGTRLTVV.

This clone was detected only once. Gene names refer to mouse genes. Read data end 1 residue before the CDR3 end; the end is taken from the germline J gene. This chain connects TRBV3 to TRBJ2-5; D is undetermined. The V end lost 5 bases, the J end lost 0 bases, and 9 bases lay between the germline ends. The CDR3 length is 14 residues. Germline values: CDR1 SNHLY, CDR2 FYNGKV (reference sequence). The CDR3 here is CASSPDTNQDTQYF. CDR3 DNA (partial): TGTGCCAGCAGCCCAGACACTAACCAAGACACCCAGTAC.

As concerns this clone: Gene names follow the mouse nomenclature. The read ends 1 residue before the CDR3 terminus; that terminus is restored from the germline J gene. V is TRBV26 and J is TRBJ1-2, with D unclear. V lost 2 bases and J lost 4, with 8 bases in between. The germline CDR1 and CDR2 sequences are KGHPV and FQNQEV (reference sequence). This CDR3 comprises 13 residues. CDR3 in amino acids: CASSLRARSDYTF. The CDR3 DNA, read in part, is TGTGCCAGCAGTCTGAGGGCTCGCTCCGACTACACC.

Remarks on this clone: Genes and germline come from the mouse. The read comes to an end 1 residue before the CDR3 does, leaving the germline J gene to fill in the end. The rearrangement joins TRBV5 to TRBJ2-4, with 8 bases fitting TRBD2. V dropped 0 bases and J dropped 2; count of bases not matched to a gene: 7. The CDR3 has 17 amino acids. CDR1 is LGHNA, CDR2 YNLKQL, per germline (reference sequence). CDR3 in amino acids: CASSQDWGGRDQNTLYF. The part of the CDR3 DNA that was read is TGTGCCAGCAGCCAAGATTGGGGGGGGCGGGATCAAAACACCTTGTAC.